The TCR beta chain described here comes from a study of identical twins. This CDR3 region has 13 residues. The germline V and J ends were trimmed by 5 bases and 10 bases, with 16 bases remaining between them. Germline V gene sequence: CDR1 MNHEY, CDR2 SMNVEV (reference sequence). General study points: In cord blood, abundant beta clonotypes had fewer insertions; memory showed no trend.

This clonotype was counted ten times or more. Its cognate antigen is unknown. Template switching, a step in the protocol, added a universal primer site, and cDNA carried unique molecular identifiers. From the 5' RACE reads, TCRdb called clonotypes with MiXCR, one entry per CDR3 protein. The sample includes 690,000 or so distinct CDR3 sequences, less than 10% seen only once; the top ten take around 0.98%. These same data were also listed under a study on yellow fever vaccine responses in identical twins.

This receptor was taken from a woman aged 18 to 35 in good health. Sequenced: PBMCs. The rearrangement joins TRBV27 to TRBJ2-3; D is possibly TRBD2 (6 bases). As DNA, the CDR3 is TGTGCCAGCAGTCCCCGACAATCGGGGGCGCAGTATTTT. Encoded protein: CASSPRQSGAQYF.